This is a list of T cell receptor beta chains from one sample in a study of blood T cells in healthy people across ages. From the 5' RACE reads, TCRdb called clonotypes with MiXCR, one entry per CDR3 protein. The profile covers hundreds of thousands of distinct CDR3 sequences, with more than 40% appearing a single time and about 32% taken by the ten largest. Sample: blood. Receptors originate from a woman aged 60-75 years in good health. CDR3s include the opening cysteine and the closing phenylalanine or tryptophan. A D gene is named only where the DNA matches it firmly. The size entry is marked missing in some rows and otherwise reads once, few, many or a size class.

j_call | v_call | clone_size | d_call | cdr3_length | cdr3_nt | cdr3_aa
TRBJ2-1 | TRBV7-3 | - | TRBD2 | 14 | TGTGCCAGCGGGGCGGGAGGTTTCTACAATGAGCAGTTCTTC | CASGAGGFYNEQFF
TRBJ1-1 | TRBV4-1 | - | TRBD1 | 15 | TGCGCCAGCAGCCAAGCGCCGGGACAGGGGAGGGAAGCTTTCTTT | CASSQAPGQGREAFF
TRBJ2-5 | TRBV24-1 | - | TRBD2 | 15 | TGTGCCACCAGTGATCCAGGACTAGCGGACAATGAGCAGTACTTC | CATSDPGLADNEQYF
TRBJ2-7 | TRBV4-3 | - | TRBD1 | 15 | TGCGCCAGCAGCCACCGGACAGGCTCAGCCTACGAGCAGTACTTC | CASSHRTGSAYEQYF
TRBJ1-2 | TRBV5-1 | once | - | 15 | TGCGCCAGCAGCTTGGCACTGGGACAAGGTTATGGCTACACCTTC | CASSLALGQGYGYTF
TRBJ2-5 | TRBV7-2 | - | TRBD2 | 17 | TGTGCCAGCAGCTCGACTAGCGGGAGGGCTATTCTCAATGAGCAGTACTTC | CASSSTSGRAILNEQYF
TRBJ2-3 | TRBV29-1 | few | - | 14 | TGCAGCGTTGGCCCGCAAAGGGGTGCAGATACGCAGTATTTT | CSVGPQRGADTQYF
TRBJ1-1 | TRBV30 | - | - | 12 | TGTGCCTGGAGCGCCCGATTTACTGAAGCTTTCTTT | CAWSARFTEAFF
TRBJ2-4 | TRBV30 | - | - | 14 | TGTGCCTGGAATGCGGACAACCGAAAAAACATTCAGTACTTC | CAWNADNRKNIQYF
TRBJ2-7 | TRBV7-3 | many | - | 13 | TGTGCCAGCAGCTTCGGACAGTCCTACGAGCAGTACTTC | CASSFGQSYEQYF
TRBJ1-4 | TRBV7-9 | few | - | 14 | TGTGCCAGCAGCTTACTAGGGTTTAATGAAAAACTGTTTTTT | CASSLLGFNEKLFF
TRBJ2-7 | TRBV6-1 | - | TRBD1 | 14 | TGTGCCAGCAGACACGGCCAGGGGGTCGACGAGCAGTACTTC | CASRHGQGVDEQYF
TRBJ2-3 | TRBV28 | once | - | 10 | TGTGCCAGCCTGACAGATACGCAGTATTTT | CASLTDTQYF
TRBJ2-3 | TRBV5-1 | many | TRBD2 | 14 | TGCGCCAGCAGCCTTCTAGCGGGAGCAGATACGCAGTATTTT | CASSLLAGADTQYF
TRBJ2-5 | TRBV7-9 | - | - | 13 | TGTGCCAGCAGCTTAGTCAAAGCAGTGACCCAGTACTTC | CASSLVKAVTQYF
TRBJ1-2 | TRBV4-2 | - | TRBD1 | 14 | TGTGCCAGCAGCCAAGTCGGGACAGATCATGGCTACACCTTC | CASSQVGTDHGYTF
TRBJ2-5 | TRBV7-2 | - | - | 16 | TGTGCCAGCAGCTTACAAGGGTATAGCGTACAAGAGACCCAGTACTTC | CASSLQGYSVQETQYF
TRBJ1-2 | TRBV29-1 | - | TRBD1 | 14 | TGCAGCGTGGGACAGGTAACGTCGGGCTATGGCTACACCTTC | CSVGQVTSGYGYTF
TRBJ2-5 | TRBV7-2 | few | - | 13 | TGTGCCAGCAGCCAACTAGACCAAGAGACCCAGTACTTC | CASSQLDQETQYF
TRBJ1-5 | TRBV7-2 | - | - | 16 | TGTGCCAGCAGCTTCGGACGTACAGATAGCAATCAGCCCCAGCATTTT | CASSFGRTDSNQPQHF
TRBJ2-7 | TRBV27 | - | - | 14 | TGTGCCAGCCGACGTGGCCAACCCGCCTGGGAGCAGTACTTC | CASRRGQPAWEQYF
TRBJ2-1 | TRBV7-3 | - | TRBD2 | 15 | TGTGCCAGCAGCCAAATAGCGGGTCCTCAAGAGACCCAGTTCTTC | CASSQIAGPQETQFF
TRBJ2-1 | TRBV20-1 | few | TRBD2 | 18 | TGCAGTGCTGGCGGGCTAGCGGGAGCGCCATCCTCCTACAATGAGCAGTTCTTC | CSAGGLAGAPSSYNEQFF
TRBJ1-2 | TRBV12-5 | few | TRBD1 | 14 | TGTGCTAGTGGTCCAACGACAGGGATGGATGGCTACACCTTC | CASGPTTGMDGYTF
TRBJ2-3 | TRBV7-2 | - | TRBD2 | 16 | TGTGCCAGCAGCCCCCCTGCGGGGGGGACTGGGGGTACGCAGTATTTT | CASSPPAGGTGGTQYF
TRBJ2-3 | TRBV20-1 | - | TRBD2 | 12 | TGCAGTGCAAAGACTAGCCCAGATACGCAGTATTTT | CSAKTSPDTQYF
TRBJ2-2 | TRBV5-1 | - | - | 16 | TGCGCCAGCAGCTTGGGGGTTACAGGGAACGCCCGGGAGCTGTTTTTT | CASSLGVTGNARELFF
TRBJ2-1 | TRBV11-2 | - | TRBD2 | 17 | TGTGCCAGCAGCTCTCAGACTAGCGGGAGGGCCCGGGGTGAGCAGTTCTTC | CASSSQTSGRARGEQFF
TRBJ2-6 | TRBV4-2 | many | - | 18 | TGTGCCAGCAGCCAAGAGGGAATTCAGGGCTCTGGGGCCAACGTCCTGACTTTC | CASSQEGIQGSGANVLTF
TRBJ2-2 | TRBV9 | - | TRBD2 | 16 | TGTGCCAGCAGCCCGCAAGCGGGAGCGATCACCGGGGAGCTGTTTTTT | CASSPQAGAITGELFF
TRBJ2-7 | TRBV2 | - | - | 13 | TGTGCCAGCAGTGTTTGGGCGGCCTACGAGCAGTACTTC | CASSVWAAYEQYF
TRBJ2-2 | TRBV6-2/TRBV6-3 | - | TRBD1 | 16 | TGTGCCAGCAGTTACCCGGCCGGGACAGGGGGCGAGGAGCTGTTTTTT | CASSYPAGTGGEELFF
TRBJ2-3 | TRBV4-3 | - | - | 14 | TGCGCCAGCAGCCAAGGGGTGGGACTAGATACGCAGTATTTT | CASSQGVGLDTQYF
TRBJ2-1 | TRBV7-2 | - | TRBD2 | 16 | TGTGTCAGCAGCTTCCTAGCGGTTTCCCCCTACAATGAGCAGTTCTTC | CVSSFLAVSPYNEQFF
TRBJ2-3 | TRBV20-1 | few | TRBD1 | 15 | TGCAGTGCCCGTTGGACCGGACAGGGTCTAGATACGCAGTATTTT | CSARWTGQGLDTQYF
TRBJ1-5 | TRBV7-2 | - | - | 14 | TGTGCCAGCAGCTTCGCGGGGGCAGGACAGCCCCAGCATTTT | CASSFAGAGQPQHF
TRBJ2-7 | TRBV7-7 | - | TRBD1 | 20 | TGTGCTAGCAGCCAAGGAGTTAGAGGGAAACGGGACAGGCCAACCTACGAGCAGTACTTC | CASSQGVRGKRDRPTYEQYF
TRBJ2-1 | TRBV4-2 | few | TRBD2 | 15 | TGTGCCAGCAGCCAAGTGGCTAGCGGAGAGAATGAGCAGTTCTTC | CASSQVASGENEQFF
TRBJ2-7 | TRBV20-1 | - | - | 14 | TGCAGTGCTAGGTACAGAGGGATTACCTACGAGCAGTACTTC | CSARYRGITYEQYF
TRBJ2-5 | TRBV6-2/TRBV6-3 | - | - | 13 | TGTGCCGGGCGAATGCCTGACAAAGAGACCCAGTACTTC | CAGRMPDKETQYF
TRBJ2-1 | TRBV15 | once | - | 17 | TGTGCCACCAGCGGGCGCCTGGGCCTGGAGCTGGGGAATGAGCAGTTCTTC | CATSGRLGLELGNEQFF